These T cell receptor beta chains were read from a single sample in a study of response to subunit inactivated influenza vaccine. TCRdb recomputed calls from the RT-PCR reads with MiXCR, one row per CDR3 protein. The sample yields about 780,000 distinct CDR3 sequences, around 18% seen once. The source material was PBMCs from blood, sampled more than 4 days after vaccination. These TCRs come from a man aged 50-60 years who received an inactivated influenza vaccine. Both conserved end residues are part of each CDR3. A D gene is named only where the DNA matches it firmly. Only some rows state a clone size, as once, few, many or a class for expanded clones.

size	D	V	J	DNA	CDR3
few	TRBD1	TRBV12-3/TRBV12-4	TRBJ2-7	TGTGCCAGCAGTTTAAGGGGGACAGGGGGCGACGAGCAGTACTTC	CASSLRGTGGDEQYF
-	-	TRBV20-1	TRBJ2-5	TGCAGTGCTAGTCGGGTTGGTTGGACCCAGTACTTC	CSASRVGWTQYF
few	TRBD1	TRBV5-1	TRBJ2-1	TGCGCCAGCAGCTTGGACACAGGGGCATACAATGAGCAGTTCTTC	CASSLDTGAYNEQFF
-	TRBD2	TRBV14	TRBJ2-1	TGTGCCAGCAGCCAAGATCGGTCTAGCGGAATCTATGAGCAGTTCTTC	CASSQDRSSGIYEQFF
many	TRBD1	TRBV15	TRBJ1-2	TGTGCCACCTCCCCGGGACAGCCTTACTATGGCTACACCTTC	CATSPGQPYYGYTF
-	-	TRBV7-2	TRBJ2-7	TGTGCCAGCAGCTTGGTTTGGCGATCTAGCGACTCCTACGAGCAGTACTTC	CASSLVWRSSDSYEQYF
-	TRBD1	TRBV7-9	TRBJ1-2	TGTGCCAGCAGCGACGACAGGGAAGGCTACACCTTC	CASSDDREGYTF
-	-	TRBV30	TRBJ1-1	TGTGCCTGGAGGCGACAGCCTGCCCAAGAAGCTTTCTTT	CAWRRQPAQEAFF
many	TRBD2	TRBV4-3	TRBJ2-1	TGCGCCAGCAACGGGCTAGCGGGAGAGGATGAGCAGTTCTTC	CASNGLAGEDEQFF
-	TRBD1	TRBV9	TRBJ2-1	TGTGCCAGCAGCCCCACAGGACAGGCAGGATACAATGAGCAGTTCTTC	CASSPTGQAGYNEQFF
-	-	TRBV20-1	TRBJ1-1	TGCAGTGCTAGACCCTCGGGAAGGGTGGACACTGAAGCTTTCTTT	CSARPSGRVDTEAFF
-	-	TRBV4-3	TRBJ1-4	TGCGCCAGCAGCCGCGAAGGGGGTGTCGAAAAACTGTTTTTT	CASSREGGVEKLFF
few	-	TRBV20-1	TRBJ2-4	TGCAGTGCTAGAGATCGGCAGGGATGGGCCAAAAACATTCAGTACTTC	CSARDRQGWAKNIQYF
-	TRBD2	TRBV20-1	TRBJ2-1	TGCAGTGCGACCCCGGGACTAAGGACCCATGAGCAGTTCTTC	CSATPGLRTHEQFF
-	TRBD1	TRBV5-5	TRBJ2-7	TGTGCCAGCAGCACCGGACAGGGGGCTCAAAGCTCCTACGAGCAGTACTTC	CASSTGQGAQSSYEQYF
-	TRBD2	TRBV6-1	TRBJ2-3	TGTGCCAGCAGCTCTGGACTAGCGGGGAGGCATACGCAGTATTTT	CASSSGLAGRHTQYF
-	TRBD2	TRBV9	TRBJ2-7	TGTGCCAGCAGCGTAGGCGGTAGCGGGGCGTCCTACGAGCAGTACTTC	CASSVGGSGASYEQYF
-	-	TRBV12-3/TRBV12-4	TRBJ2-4	TGTGCCAGCAGTCTCATGCGGGGGCAGGGCATTCAGTACTTC	CASSLMRGQGIQYF
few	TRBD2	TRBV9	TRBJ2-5	TGTGCCAGCAGCCCCAGACTAGCGGGGGGAGGGGAGACCCAGTACTTC	CASSPRLAGGGETQYF
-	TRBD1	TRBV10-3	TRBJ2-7	TGTGCCATCACCGGGACAGGATCCTACGAGCAGTACTTC	CAITGTGSYEQYF
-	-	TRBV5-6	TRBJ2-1	TGTGCCAGCAGCGGCGGGACTTACAATGAGCAGTTCTTC	CASSGGTYNEQFF
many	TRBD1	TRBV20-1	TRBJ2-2	TGCAGTGCTAACCGGGACAGGGGTGGAACCGGGGAGCTGTTTTTT	CSANRDRGGTGELFF
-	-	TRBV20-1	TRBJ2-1	TGCAGTGCGAGCCACTTAAGCTCCTACAATGAGCAGTTCTTC	CSASHLSSYNEQFF
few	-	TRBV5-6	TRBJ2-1	TGTGCCAGCAGCACCGGGTTCTTGGCCGGCAATGAGCAGTTCTTC	CASSTGFLAGNEQFF
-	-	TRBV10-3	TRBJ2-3	TGTGCCATCAGTGAGTCGATAACGTATACGCAGTATTTT	CAISESITYTQYF
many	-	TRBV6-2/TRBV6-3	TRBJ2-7	TGTGCCAGCAGTTACACCTACGAGCAGTACTTC	CASSYTYEQYF
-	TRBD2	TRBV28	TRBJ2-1	TGTGCCAGCAGCCACCCGGGACTAGGGTCCAATGAGCAGTTCTTC	CASSHPGLGSNEQFF
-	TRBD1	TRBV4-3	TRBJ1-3	TGCGCCAGCAGCCAAGAGAATCAGGGACAGAGTGGAAACACCATATATTTT	CASSQENQGQSGNTIYF
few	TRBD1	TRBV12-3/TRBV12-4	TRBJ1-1	TGTGCCAGCAGTTTAGCGGGACAGGTTGGGGTAGCTTTCTTT	CASSLAGQVGVAFF
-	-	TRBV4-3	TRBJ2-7	TGCGCCAGCAGCCAAGACCGGAGGGACAGTACCTACGAGCAGTACTTC	CASSQDRRDSTYEQYF
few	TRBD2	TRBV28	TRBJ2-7	TGTGCCAGCACAGAAGCCGTCGGAGGCGGGGAGGGGGAGCAGTACTTC	CASTEAVGGGEGEQYF
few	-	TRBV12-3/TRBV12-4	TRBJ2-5	TGTGCCAGCAGTTTCCCAGGGCAGCGGGAGACCCAGTACTTC	CASSFPGQRETQYF
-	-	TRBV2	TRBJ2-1	TGTGCCAGCAGTACTGGCGAGAGGGGGGGTTACAATGAGCAGTTCTTC	CASSTGERGGYNEQFF
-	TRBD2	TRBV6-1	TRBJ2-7	TGTGCCAGCAGGGCTGGGACTAGCGGGGGCCCCTCCTACGAGCAGTACTTC	CASRAGTSGGPSYEQYF
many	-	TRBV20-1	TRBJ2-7	TGCAGTGGCGCAGGGTATATCAGTATCGAGCAGTACTTC	CSGAGYISIEQYF
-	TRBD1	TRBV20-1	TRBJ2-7	TGCAGTGCTAGAGGGGGCCATACAGGGGCCTCCGAGCAGTACTTC	CSARGGHTGASEQYF
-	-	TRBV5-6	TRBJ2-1	TGTGCCGGCAGCTTGTTGTTGTTGCATGAGCAGTTCTTC	CAGSLLLLHEQFF
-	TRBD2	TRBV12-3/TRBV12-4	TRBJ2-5	TGTGCCAGCAGTCCAGGACTAGCGGGGGGGCGGGAGACCCAGTACTTC	CASSPGLAGGRETQYF
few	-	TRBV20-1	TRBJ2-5	TGCAGTGCTATCGGGGGCCGGGGTCTCTTCCAAGAGACCCAGTACTTC	CSAIGGRGLFQETQYF
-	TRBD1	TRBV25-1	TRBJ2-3	TGTGCCAGCAGTGAATTACCTTTTTCGGGGACAGGGGGCATCACAGATACGCAGTATTTT	CASSELPFSGTGGITDTQYF
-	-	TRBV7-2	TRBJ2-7	TGTGCCATGGGCCCTGGGCTCCTCTACTGGCAGTACTTC	CAMGPGLLYWQYF
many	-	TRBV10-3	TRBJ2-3	TGTGCCATCGGCGGGGCCGGGGACACAGATACGCAGTATTTT	CAIGGAGDTDTQYF
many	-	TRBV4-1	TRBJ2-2	TGCGCCAGCAGCCACAGGGGCGGGGGCACCGGGGAGCTGTTTTTT	CASSHRGGGTGELFF
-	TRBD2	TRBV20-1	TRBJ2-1	TGCAGTGCTAATAGACCGGGACTAGACAATGAGCAGTTCTTC	CSANRPGLDNEQFF
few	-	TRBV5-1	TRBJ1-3	TGCGCCAGCAGCGACCGGTCCTCTGGAAACACCATATATTTT	CASSDRSSGNTIYF
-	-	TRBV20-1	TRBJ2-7	TGCAGTGCTAGAGATCGGGAGATCTCCTACGAGCAGTACTTC	CSARDREISYEQYF
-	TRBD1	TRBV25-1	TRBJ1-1	TGTGCCAGCAGTGAATCAGGGCAGGGGGTGACTGAAGCTTTCTTT	CASSESGQGVTEAFF
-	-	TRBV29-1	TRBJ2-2	TGCAGCGCTGGCGAGGGGGGGACCGGGGAGCTGTTTTTT	CSAGEGGTGELFF
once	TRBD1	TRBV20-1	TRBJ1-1	TGCAGTGCTCGGGACAGGGGGGCTGCTTTCTTT	CSARDRGAAFF